Shown below are 27 T cell receptor beta chains from a single sample sequenced in a study of molecular identifiers for immune sequencing clone quantification. In TCRdb, the PCR reads were re-called with MiXCR into one record per CDR3 protein. The sample has over 600,000 distinct CDR3 sequences; 20% are singletons. The sample taken for sequencing was naive CD8+ T cells from blood, with Jurkat cell RNA spiked in. As for subset: FACS-sorted CD8+CD4-CCR7+CD45RA+ naive T cells. The origin of the receptors is a human donor in good health. Some libraries in this study had Jurkat cell RNA spiked in.

The chain has TRBV20-1 and TRBJ2-7, with D perhaps assigned TRBD1 or TRBD2 (5 bases each). Germline V gene data show CDR1 as DFQATT and CDR2 as SNEGSKA (reference sequence). V lost 0 bases to trimming and J lost 0 bases, with 24 bases between them. The CDR3 runs to 19 residues. CDR3: CSARDRDPFSGESSYEQYF. DNA for the CDR3: TGCAGTGCTAGAGATAGGGACCCATTTTCTGGTGAAAGCTCCTACGAGCAGTACTTC.

In this sample, this clonotype turned up many times. The chain combines TRBV4-3 with TRBJ2-5, with D perhaps matching TRBD2 (5 bases). Germline V gives CDR1 LGHNA, CDR2 YSLEER. The CDR3 length is 14 residues. V was clipped by 0 bases and J by 3 bases, with 8 bases between them. The CDR3, as DNA: TGCGCCAGCAGCCAAGAGCTAGCCGAAGAGACCCAGTACTTC. Translation: CASSQELAEETQYF.

This clonotype occurred many times. The chain is built from TRBV29-1 and TRBJ2-2; D ambiguous. This CDR3 is 13 amino acids long. Per germline, CDR1 SQVTM and CDR2 ANQGSEA. V was pared by 3 bases and J by 4 bases, with 9 bases between. Written as DNA, the CDR3 is TGCAGCGTTGAGACGGGCCTCACCGGGGAGCTGTTTTTT. Its protein is CSVETGLTGELFF.

This clonotype was recorded many times. This chain uses TRBV4-1 with TRBJ1-1, with D unresolved. The CDR3 is 15 amino acids. V lost 1 base, J lost 1 base, and 10 bases lay in between. Germline assignment: CDR1 MGHRA and CDR2 YSYEKL. The CDR3 region has the DNA TGCGCCAGCAGCCAAGCGTATGGTGCGAACACTGAAGCTTTCTTT. Amino acids: CASSQAYGANTEAFF.

The sample holds many counts of this clonotype. V usage is TRBV5-5 and J usage is TRBJ2-4, with D unclear. The CDR3 totals 11 residues. Germline lookup yields CDR1 SGHKS and CDR2 YYEKEE (reference sequence). The V gene lost 2 bases and the J gene lost 6 bases, with 3 bases spanning the gap. This CDR3 is CASSFGNIQYF. In nucleotides, the CDR3 is TGTGCCAGCAGCTTCGGAAACATTCAGTACTTC.

This clonotype was counted ten times or more. This chain uses TRBV6-2 or TRBV6-3 with TRBJ2-5; the D gene is possibly TRBD2 (5 bases). V lost 6 bases to trimming and J lost 5 bases, with 16 bases between them. This CDR3 spans 14 amino acids. The V gene's germline CDR1 is MNHEY and CDR2 SVGEGT. This CDR3 reads CASRPTRDWETQYF. The CDR3 DNA reads as TGTGCCAGCAGACCCACTAGGGATTGGGAGACCCAGTACTTC.

This clonotype was found many times. This chain links TRBV24-1 with TRBJ2-4; D unresolved. Germline CDR1 and CDR2: KGHDR and SFDVKD. The V end lost 3 bases, the J end lost 7 bases, and 12 bases lay between the germline ends. This CDR3 region has 14 residues. The CDR3 DNA reads as TGTGCCACCAGTGATCGCGACTTTGTGAACATTCAGTACTTC. As protein: CATSDRDFVNIQYF.

Concerning this clonotype itself: The conserved closing phenylalanine or tryptophan is absent in this CDR3, likely reflecting a read error. The chain employs TRBV11-1 and TRBJ2-7; 7 bases agree with TRBD2. The CDR3 runs 15 residues. Unmatched junction bases numbered 3, after V lost 1 base and J lost 0 bases. Germline CDR1 is SGHAT and CDR2 is FQDESV (reference sequence). The CDR3 DNA reads as TGTGCCAGCAGCTTAGTCAGCGGGAACTCCTACGAGCAGTACCTC. The encoded protein is CASSLVSGNSYEQYL.

This clonotype was counted at least ten times. The rearrangement uses TRBV4-1 and TRBJ1-1; unclear D gene. The germline gives CDR1 MGHRA, CDR2 YSYEKL. This CDR3 contains 14 residues. The ends were cut back, 0 bases at V and 1 base at J, with 6 bases in the middle. CDR3 sequence (DNA): TGCGCCAGCAGCCAAGAACAGACGAACACTGAAGCTTTCTTT. This encodes CASSQEQTNTEAFF.

This clonotype appeared many times. This chain connects TRBV27 to TRBJ2-3; TRBD2 aligns across 9 bases. This CDR3 region has 15 residues. With 10 bases clipped from V and 2 bases from J, the junction kept 10 bases outside the gene matches. Germline values: CDR1 MNHEY, CDR2 SMNVEV (reference sequence). CDR3 sequence reads: CATQLAGSHTDTQYF. The CDR3 region has the DNA TGTGCCACCCAGCTAGCGGGATCACACACAGATACGCAGTATTTT.

This clonotype was seen only a few times. The J gene is TRBJ1-1, the V gene TRBV13; a possible D gene is TRBD1 (5 bases). V was cut by 5 bases and J by 1 base, with 11 bases left in between. This CDR3 is built from 14 residues. CDR1 and CDR2 (germline): PRHDT, FYEKMQ (reference sequence). The CDR3 sequence is CASSIRGENTEAFF. The CDR3 coding sequence is TGTGCCAGCAGCATACGAGGGGAGAACACTGAAGCTTTCTTT.

This clonotype turned up a few times. The chain recombines TRBV5-4 with TRBJ2-1, with 12 bases matching TRBD2. Germline CDR1 is SGHNT and CDR2 is YYREEE (reference sequence). This CDR3 comprises 16 residues. V shed 5 bases and J 4 bases; nucleotides not matched to a gene: 7. DNA of the CDR3: TGTGCCAGCAGACACGAACTAGCGGGAGGATACAATGAGCAGTTCTTC. Its protein product is CASRHELAGGYNEQFF.

This clonotype was seen repeatedly, ten times or more. The J gene is TRBJ2-7, the V gene TRBV20-1, with D perhaps given as TRBD1 or TRBD2 (5 bases each). CDR1 is DFQATT, CDR2 SNEGSKA, per germline (reference sequence). CDR3 length: 12 amino acids. The germline V and J ends were trimmed by 6 bases and 6 bases, with 15 bases remaining between them. The CDR3 loop is CSAEGIGSEQYF. The CDR3 region has the DNA TGCAGTGCCGAGGGGATAGGTTCCGAGCAGTACTTC.

This clonotype was seen only once. It may be a read error: a sequence one base away is much more abundant. V and J are TRBV7-6 and TRBJ2-3, with 10 positions matching TRBD2. Germline CDR1 SGHVS, CDR2 FNYEAQ. The CDR3 length is 16 residues. V shed 2 bases and J 3 bases; nucleotides not matched to a gene: 5. CDR3 protein: CASSLLPSGGTDTQYF. Here the CDR3 DNA reads TGTGCCAGCAGCTTACTGCCTAGCGGGGGAACAGATACGCAGTATTTT.

The gene calls are TRBV7-6 and TRBJ2-7; 10 bases are a match to TRBD2. The CDR3 is made up of 16 amino acids. Germline-derived CDR1 and CDR2 are SGHVS and FNYEAQ. Germline trimming cut 1 base from V and 5 bases from J; bases unmatched to any gene: 8. Written as DNA, the CDR3 is TGTGCCAGCAGCTTAGGTGGTCGAGCGGGAGGGAACGAGCAGTACTTC. Its translation is CASSLGGRAGGNEQYF.

This clonotype was recorded many times. The gene calls are TRBV4-3 and TRBJ2-2; tentatively, D is TRBD1 or TRBD2 (5 bases each). The CDR3 totals 15 residues. Germline V gene data show CDR1 as LGHNA and CDR2 as YSLEER. V was trimmed by 4 bases and J by 5 bases, leaving 14 bases between them. The CDR3 region has the DNA TGCGCCAGCAGCCCTTGGGGGAAGGTAACCGGGGAGCTGTTTTTT. Protein: CASSPWGKVTGELFF.

This clonotype was detected many times. This chain joins TRBV28 and TRBJ1-4; 7 bases fit TRBD1. The CDR3 is 15 amino acids. Trimming took 4 bases from V and 6 from J; bases not matched to a gene: 8. Germline lookup yields CDR1 MDHEN and CDR2 SYDVKM. CDR3 DNA: TGTGCCAGCAGTTCCAACCGGGACAGCCATGAAAAACTGTTTTTT. It specifies CASSSNRDSHEKLFF. The full variable domain, rest sourced from reference TRBV28 and TRBJ1-4, is DVKVTQSSRYLVKRTGEKVFLECVQDMDHENMFWYRQDPGLGLRLIYFSYDVKMKEKGDIPEGYSVSREKKERFSLILESASTNQTSMYLCASSSNRDSHEKLFFGSGTQLSVL.

Notes on this clonotype: A read error may explain this, as a much larger clone is one base away. This chain uses TRBV7-9 with TRBJ1-1, with 9 bases fitting TRBD1. V lost 8 bases, J lost 6 bases, and 13 bases stayed unmatched. This CDR3 has 15 amino acids. Per germline, CDR1 SEHNR and CDR2 FQNEAQ (reference sequence). This CDR3 is CASGSGTGKVAEAFF. CDR3 nucleotide sequence: TGTGCCAGCGGCTCGGGGACAGGGAAGGTTGCTGAAGCTTTCTTT.

This clonotype was seen many times. J is TRBJ2-2 and V is TRBV13, with TRBD1 as a possible D gene (6 bases). This CDR3 has 14 residues. The germline V gene encodes CDR1 PRHDT and CDR2 FYEKMQ (reference sequence). Trimming pared 9 bases from V and 0 bases from J, leaving 11 bases between. This chain's CDR3 is CASNRVANTGELFF. For the CDR3, the DNA is TGTGCCAGTAACAGGGTAGCGAACACCGGGGAGCTGTTTTTT.

On this clonotype: Possible read error: a much larger clone is one base away. This chain connects TRBV5-4 to TRBJ2-7, with unresolved D. With 3 bases removed from V and 0 bases from J, the gap between germline ends came to 10 bases. This CDR3 has 14 amino acids. CDR1 and CDR2 (germline): SGHNT, YYREEE (reference sequence). In nucleotides, the CDR3 is TGTGCCAGCAGCTGGAAGGCCCTCTCCTACGAGCAGTACTTC. It yields the protein CASSWKALSYEQYF.

This clonotype has a single count. A much larger clone differs from this one at a single base, so this may be a read error. The gene calls are TRBV24-1 and TRBJ2-2, with D possibly being TRBD2 (5 bases). In germline, CDR1 is KGHDR, CDR2 SFDVKD. The CDR3 spans 14 residues. The CDR3 nucleotides are TGTGCCACCAGTGCGCAGCCGAACACCGGGGAGCCGTTTTTT. Its translation: CATSAQPNTGEPFF.

With respect to this clonotype: The junction does not match germline at one end; this may be a read error. This chain connects TRBV25-1 to TRBJ2-7; 12 bases are a match to TRBD2. CDR1 and CDR2 from the germline V gene are MGHDK and SYGVNS. The CDR3 has 15 amino acids. DNA for the CDR3: TGTGCCGGCAGTGCCTTCCGACTAGCGGGGGACGAGCAGTACTTC. Translating it yields CAGSAFRLAGDEQYF.

Turning to this clonotype: The junction departs from the called germline gene at one end, perhaps through a read error. The chain recombines TRBV12-3 or TRBV12-4 with TRBJ2-7; 8 nucleotides line up with TRBD1. CDR3 length: 13 residues. CDR3 sequence reads: CASSSDRGYERYF. Here the CDR3 DNA reads TGTGCCAGCAGTTCCGACAGGGGCTACGAGCGGTACTTC.

In its sample, this clonotype was seen many times. This chain connects TRBV28 to TRBJ2-7, with a tentative D call TRBD1 (6 bases). The CDR3 has 16 amino acids. In germline, CDR1 is MDHEN, CDR2 SYDVKM. V was clipped by 5 bases and J by 2 bases, with 19 bases between them. The CDR3: CASSTPRTVGTYEQYF. The CDR3 DNA reads as TGTGCCAGCAGTACTCCTCGGACAGTCGGAACCTACGAGCAGTACTTC. The whole variable domain, filled in from reference TRBV28 and TRBJ2-7, reads DVKVTQSSRYLVKRTGEKVFLECVQDMDHENMFWYRQDPGLGLRLIYFSYDVKMKEKGDIPEGYSVSREKKERFSLILESASTNQTSMYLCASSTPRTVGTYEQYFGPGTRLTVT.

This clonotype came up a few times. The chain combines TRBV12-3 or TRBV12-4 with TRBJ2-1; 10 positions agree with TRBD2. Unmatched junction bases numbered 14, after V lost 5 bases and J lost 4 bases. The CDR3 runs 18 residues. CDR3 loop: CASSLDSPGLASYNEQFF. The CDR3 DNA sequence: TGTGCCAGCAGTCTGGACAGTCCGGGACTAGCGTCTTACAATGAGCAGTTCTTC.

V usage is TRBV12-3 or TRBV12-4 and J usage is TRBJ2-7; a possible D gene is TRBD1 (7 bases). The CDR3 is 16 amino acids. Trimming removed 7 bases from V and 4 bases from J, with 23 bases in between. The DNA of the CDR3 is TGTGCCAGCACTCTTTCTCAGGGGGGTGGCGGGTACGAGCAGTACTTC. Protein sequence: CASTLSQGGGGYEQYF.

This clonotype showed up many times. The CDR3 region has the DNA TGTGCCAGCAGCGTAGGGACAGGGCTTAACGGGGAGCTGTTTTTT. It translates to CASSVGTGLNGELFF. The chain is built from TRBV9 and TRBJ2-2, with 8 positions matching TRBD1. The CDR3 totals 15 residues. Germline lookup yields CDR1 SGDLS and CDR2 YYNGEE. Germline trimming cut 0 bases from V and 7 bases from J; bases unmatched to any gene: 5.